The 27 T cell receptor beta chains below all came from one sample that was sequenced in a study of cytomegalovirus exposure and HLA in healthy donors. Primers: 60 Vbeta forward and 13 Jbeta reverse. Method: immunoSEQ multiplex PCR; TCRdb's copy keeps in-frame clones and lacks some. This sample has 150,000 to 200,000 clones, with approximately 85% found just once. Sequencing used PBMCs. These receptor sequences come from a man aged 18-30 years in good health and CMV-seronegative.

This CDR3 is CASRGQGVDYGYTF. The CDR3, as DNA: TGTGCCAGCAGGGGACAGGGAGTCGACTATGGCTACACCTTC. The chain recombines TRBV6-5 with TRBJ1-2, with 9 nucleotides matching TRBD1. This CDR3 has 14 residues. V lost 6 bases, J lost 3 bases, and 5 bases stayed unmatched. CDR1 is MNHEY and CDR2 is SVGAGI in the germline V gene.

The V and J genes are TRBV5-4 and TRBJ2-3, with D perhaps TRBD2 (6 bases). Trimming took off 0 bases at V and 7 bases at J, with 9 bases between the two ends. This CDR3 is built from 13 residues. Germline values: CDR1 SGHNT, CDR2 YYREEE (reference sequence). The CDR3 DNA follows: TGTGCCAGCAGCTTGGCGGGGGTAAATACGCAGTATTTT. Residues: CASSLAGVNTQYF.

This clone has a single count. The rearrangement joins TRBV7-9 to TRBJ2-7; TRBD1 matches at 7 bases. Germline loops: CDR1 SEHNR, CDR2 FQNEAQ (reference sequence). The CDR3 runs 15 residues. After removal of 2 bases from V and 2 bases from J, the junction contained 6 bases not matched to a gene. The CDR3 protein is CASSLRRQGAYEQYF. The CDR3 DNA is TGTGCCAGCAGCTTAAGGAGGCAGGGGGCCTACGAGCAGTACTTC.

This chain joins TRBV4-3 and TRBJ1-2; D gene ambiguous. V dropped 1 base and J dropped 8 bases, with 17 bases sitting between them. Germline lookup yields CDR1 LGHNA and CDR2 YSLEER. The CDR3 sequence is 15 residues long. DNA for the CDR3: TGCGCCAGCAGCCAAGTTACGCTGCGGGGAAACGGCTACACCTTC. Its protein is CASSQVTLRGNGYTF.

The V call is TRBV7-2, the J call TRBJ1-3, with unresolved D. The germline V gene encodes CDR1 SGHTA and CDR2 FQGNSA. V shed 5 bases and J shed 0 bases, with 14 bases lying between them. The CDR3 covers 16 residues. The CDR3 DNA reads TGTGCCAGCAGCCGGGAAGGAGATAACTCTGGAAACACCATATATTTT. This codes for CASSREGDNSGNTIYF.

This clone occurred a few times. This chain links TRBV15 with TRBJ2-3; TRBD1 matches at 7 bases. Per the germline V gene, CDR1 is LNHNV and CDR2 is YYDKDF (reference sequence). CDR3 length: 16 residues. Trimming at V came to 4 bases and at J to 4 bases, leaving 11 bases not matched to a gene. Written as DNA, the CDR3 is TGTGCCACCAGCACCCGACAGGGTAGCGTGGCAGATACGCAGTATTTT. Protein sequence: CATSTRQGSVADTQYF.

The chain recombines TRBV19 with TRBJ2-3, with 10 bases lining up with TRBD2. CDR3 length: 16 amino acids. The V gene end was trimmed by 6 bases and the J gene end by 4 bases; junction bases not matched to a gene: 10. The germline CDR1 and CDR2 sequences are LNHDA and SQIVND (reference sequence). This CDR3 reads CASSTRLAGGADTQYF. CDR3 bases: TGTGCCAGTAGCACAAGACTAGCGGGTGGTGCAGATACGCAGTATTTT. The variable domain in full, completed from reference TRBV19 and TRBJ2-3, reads DGGITQSPKYLFRKEGQNVTLSCEQNLNHDAMYWYRQDPGQGLRLIYYSQIVNDFQKGDIAEGYSVSREKKESFPLTVTSAQKNPTAFYLCASSTRLAGGADTQYFGPGTRLTVL.

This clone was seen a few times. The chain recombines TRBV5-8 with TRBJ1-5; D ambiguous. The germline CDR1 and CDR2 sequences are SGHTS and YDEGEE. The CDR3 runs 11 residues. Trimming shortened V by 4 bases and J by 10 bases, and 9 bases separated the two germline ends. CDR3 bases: TGTGCCAGCAGCACTGGTAATCCCCAGCATTTT. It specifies CASSTGNPQHF.

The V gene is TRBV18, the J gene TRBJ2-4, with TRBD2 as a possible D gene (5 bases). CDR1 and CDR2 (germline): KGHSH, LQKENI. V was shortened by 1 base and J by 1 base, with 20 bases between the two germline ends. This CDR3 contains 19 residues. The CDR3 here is CASSPRPVPAGNAKNIQYF. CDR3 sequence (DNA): TGTGCCAGCTCACCACGTCCCGTTCCCGCCGGGAACGCCAAAAACATTCAGTACTTC.

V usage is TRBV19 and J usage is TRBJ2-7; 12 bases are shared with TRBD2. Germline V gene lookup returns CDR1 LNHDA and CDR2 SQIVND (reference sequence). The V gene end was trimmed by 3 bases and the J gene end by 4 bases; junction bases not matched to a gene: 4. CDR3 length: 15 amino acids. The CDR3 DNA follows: TGTGCCAGTAGTATTGGGGGACTAGCGGGTTACGAGCAGTACTTC. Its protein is CASSIGGLAGYEQYF.

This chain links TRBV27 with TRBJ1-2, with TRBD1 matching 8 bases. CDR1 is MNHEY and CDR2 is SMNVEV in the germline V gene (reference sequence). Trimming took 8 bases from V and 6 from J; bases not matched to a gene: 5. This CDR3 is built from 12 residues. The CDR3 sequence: CASSDRANGYTF. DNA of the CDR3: TGTGCCAGCTCGGACAGGGCTAATGGCTACACCTTC.

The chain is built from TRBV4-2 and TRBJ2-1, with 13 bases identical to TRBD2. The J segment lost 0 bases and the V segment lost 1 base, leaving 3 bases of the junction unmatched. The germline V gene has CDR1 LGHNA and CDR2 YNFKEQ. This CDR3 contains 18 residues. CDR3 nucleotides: TGTGCCAGCAGCCAAGCCCGGACTAGCGGGAGCTCCTACAATGAGCAGTTCTTC. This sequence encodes CASSQARTSGSSYNEQFF.

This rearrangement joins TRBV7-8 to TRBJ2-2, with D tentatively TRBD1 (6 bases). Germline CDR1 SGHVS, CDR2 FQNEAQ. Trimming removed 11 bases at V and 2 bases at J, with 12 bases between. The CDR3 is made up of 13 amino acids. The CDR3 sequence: CAWTDLNTGELFF. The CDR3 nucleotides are TGTGCCTGGACAGACCTAAACACCGGGGAGCTGTTTTTT.

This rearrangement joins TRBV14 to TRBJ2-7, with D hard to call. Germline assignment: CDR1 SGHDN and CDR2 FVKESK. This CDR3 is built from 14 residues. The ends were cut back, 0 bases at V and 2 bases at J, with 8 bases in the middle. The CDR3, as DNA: TGTGCCAGCAGCCAAGAAACGGCGGCCTACGAGCAGTACTTC. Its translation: CASSQETAAYEQYF. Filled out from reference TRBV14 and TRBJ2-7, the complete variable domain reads EAGVTQFPSHSVIEKGQTVTLRCDPISGHDNLYWYRRVMGKEIKFLLHFVKESKQDESGMPNNRFLAERTGGTYSTLKVQPAELEDSGVYFCASSQETAAYEQYFGPGTRLTVT.

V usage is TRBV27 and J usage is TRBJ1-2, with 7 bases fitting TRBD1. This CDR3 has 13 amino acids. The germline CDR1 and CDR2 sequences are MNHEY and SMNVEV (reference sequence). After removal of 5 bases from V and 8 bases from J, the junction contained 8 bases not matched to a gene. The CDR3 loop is CASSPGTASGYTF. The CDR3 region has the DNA TGTGCCAGCAGTCCCGGGACAGCGAGCGGCTACACCTTC.

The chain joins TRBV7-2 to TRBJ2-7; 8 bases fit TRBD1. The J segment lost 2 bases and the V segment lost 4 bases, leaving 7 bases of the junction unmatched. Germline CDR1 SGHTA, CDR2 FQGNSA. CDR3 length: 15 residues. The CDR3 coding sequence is TGTGCCAGCAGCTCCGACAGGGGTAGGGCCTACGAGCAGTACTTC. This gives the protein CASSSDRGRAYEQYF.

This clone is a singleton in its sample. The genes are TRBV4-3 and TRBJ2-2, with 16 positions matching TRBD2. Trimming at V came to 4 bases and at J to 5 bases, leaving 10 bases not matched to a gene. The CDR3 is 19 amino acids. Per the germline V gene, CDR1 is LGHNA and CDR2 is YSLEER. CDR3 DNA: TGCGCCAGCAGCCCAAGGTTTGGGACTAGCGGGAGGGGAACCGGGGAGCTGTTTTTT. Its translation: CASSPRFGTSGRGTGELFF.

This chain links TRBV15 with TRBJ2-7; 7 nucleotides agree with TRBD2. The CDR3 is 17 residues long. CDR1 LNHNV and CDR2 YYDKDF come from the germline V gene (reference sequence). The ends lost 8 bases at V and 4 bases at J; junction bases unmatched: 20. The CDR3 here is CATSKASRWEGDYEQYF. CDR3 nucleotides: TGTGCCACCTCCAAGGCCTCTAGGTGGGAGGGCGATTACGAGCAGTACTTC.

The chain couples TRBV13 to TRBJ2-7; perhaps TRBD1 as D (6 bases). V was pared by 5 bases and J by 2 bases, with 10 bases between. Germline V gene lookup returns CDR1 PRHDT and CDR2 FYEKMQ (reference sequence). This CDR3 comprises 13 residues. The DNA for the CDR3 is TGTGCCAGCAGCCTGGGGACAACCTACGAGCAGTACTTC. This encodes CASSLGTTYEQYF.

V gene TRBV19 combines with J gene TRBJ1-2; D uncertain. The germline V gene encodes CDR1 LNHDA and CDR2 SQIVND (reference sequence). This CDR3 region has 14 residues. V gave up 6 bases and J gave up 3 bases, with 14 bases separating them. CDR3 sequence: CASRHQVSDYGYTF. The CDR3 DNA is TGTGCCAGTAGGCATCAAGTGAGTGACTATGGCTACACCTTC.

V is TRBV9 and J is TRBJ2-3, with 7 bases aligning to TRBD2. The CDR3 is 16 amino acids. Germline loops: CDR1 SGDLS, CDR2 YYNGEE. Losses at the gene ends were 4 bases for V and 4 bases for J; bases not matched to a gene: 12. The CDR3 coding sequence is TGTGCCAGCAGCTACAGCCCCGGGACTACGGCAGATACGCAGTATTTT. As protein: CASSYSPGTTADTQYF.

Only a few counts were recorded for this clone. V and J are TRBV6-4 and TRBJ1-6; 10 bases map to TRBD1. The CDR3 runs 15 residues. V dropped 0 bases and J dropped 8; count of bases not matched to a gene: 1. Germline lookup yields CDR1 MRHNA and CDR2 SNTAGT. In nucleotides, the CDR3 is TGTGCCAGCAGTGACTCGACAGGGGGCTATTCACCCCTCCACTTT. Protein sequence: CASSDSTGGYSPLHF.

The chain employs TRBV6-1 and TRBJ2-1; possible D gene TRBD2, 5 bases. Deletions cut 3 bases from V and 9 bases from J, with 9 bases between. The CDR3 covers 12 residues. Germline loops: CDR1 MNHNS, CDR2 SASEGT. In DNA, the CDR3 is TGTGCCAGCAGTGAGTCTCGGGGTGAGCAGTTCTTC. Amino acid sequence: CASSESRGEQFF.

CDR3 in DNA: TGTGCCAGCAGCCAAGGGACAGGGGGCGTGACTGAAGCTTTCTTT. It codes for CASSQGTGGVTEAFF. The rearrangement links TRBV5-6 to TRBJ1-1; 12 bases align to TRBD1. The CDR3 is 15 amino acids. Per the germline V gene, CDR1 is SGHDT and CDR2 is YYEEEE. Trimming cost V 4 bases and J 5 bases; bases outside gene matches: 6.

The CDR3 coding sequence is TGTGCAGCCCGGAGAAAGGGGGAGACCCAGTACTTC. Its protein product is CAARRKGETQYF. The V gene is TRBV28, the J gene TRBJ2-5, with D maybe TRBD1 (5 bases). Germline V CDR1 and CDR2: MDHEN, SYDVKM. This CDR3 region has 12 residues.

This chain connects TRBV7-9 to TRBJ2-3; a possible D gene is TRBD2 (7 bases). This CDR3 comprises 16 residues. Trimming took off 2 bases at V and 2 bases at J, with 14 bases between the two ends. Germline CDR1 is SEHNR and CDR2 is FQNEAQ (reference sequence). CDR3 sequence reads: CASSLSTGGLTDTQYF. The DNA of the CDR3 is TGTGCCAGCAGCTTAAGCACGGGGGGCCTCACAGATACGCAGTATTTT.

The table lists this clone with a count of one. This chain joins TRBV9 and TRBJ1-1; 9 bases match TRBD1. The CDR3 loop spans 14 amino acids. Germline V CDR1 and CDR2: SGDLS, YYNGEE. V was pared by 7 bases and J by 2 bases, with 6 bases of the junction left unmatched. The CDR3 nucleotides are TGTGCCAGCTCAGGGACAGGGATAAACACTGAAGCTTTCTTT. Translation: CASSGTGINTEAFF.